This T cell receptor beta chain was retrieved from a study of Graves' ophthalmopathy and Graves' hyperthyroidism. Study findings and constraints: Sensitivity of about 90% and specificity of nearly 82% were achieved when a 13-signature model separated ophthalmopathy from stable hyperthyroidism.

Germline CDR1 SEHNR, CDR2 FQNEAQ (reference sequence). The CDR3 is 17 residues long. The junction had 8 bases not matched to a gene; V was cut back by 6 bases and J by 1 base. CDR3 regions of TCR beta were amplified from RNA transcripts. RT-PCR was first run with HTBI primers, then multiplex PCR in a second round. TCRdb reprocessed the multiplex PCR reads with MiXCR, giving one entry per CDR3 protein. The sample consists of about 740,000 distinct CDR3 sequences, 35% to 50% of them appearing once. Every ophthalmopathy donor presented moderate-to-severe activity, CAS ≥3, NOSPECS ≥4 and duration under 3 months. Exclusion applied to patients with other autoimmune diseases, uncontrolled infections, pregnancy or lactation. Clinical symptoms and serum thyroxine were used for diagnosis; TRAb, thyroid ultrasound and orbital computed tomography were also relied on. Comment on this clonotype: The antigen is unknown.

The clonotype comes from an adult man with Graves' ophthalmopathy. Sequenced: peripheral blood. This chain joins TRBV7-9 and TRBJ2-2; TRBD2 aligns across 10 bases. The CDR3 bases are TGTGCCAGCAGTTTGCCCGTAGCGGGGGGGAACACCGGGGAGCTGTTTTTT. Translating it yields CASSLPVAGGNTGELFF.